This T cell receptor (beta chain) emerged from a study of blood T cell repertoires in COVID-19. Study details: T cells, B-cell-depleted T cells, or PBMCs provided the cDNA or gDNA that served as material.

Per germline, CDR1 SNHLY and CDR2 FYNNEI. V was clipped by 4 bases and J by 0 bases; unmatched bases: 7. The CDR3 is 16 amino acids. Under the authors' procedure: Amplification with reference gene primers provided the estimates of nucleated cell counts. Only in-frame clones appear in the TCRdb table, and some are missing; sequencing was by immunoSEQ multiplex PCR. The D gene and trimming were derived from the DNA, and the V and J assignments and clone size from that table. The table records around 150,000 clones, roughly nine tenths of them present only once. The chain has TRBV2 and TRBJ2-3; 7 bases fit TRBD2. Material: peripheral blood. The TCR was taken from a human donor in a cohort sampled during active COVID-19. DNA for the CDR3: TGTGCCAGCAGTGGGGGCGGGGGAGCTAGCACAGATACGCAGTATTTT. Translating gives CASSGGGGASTDTQYF.